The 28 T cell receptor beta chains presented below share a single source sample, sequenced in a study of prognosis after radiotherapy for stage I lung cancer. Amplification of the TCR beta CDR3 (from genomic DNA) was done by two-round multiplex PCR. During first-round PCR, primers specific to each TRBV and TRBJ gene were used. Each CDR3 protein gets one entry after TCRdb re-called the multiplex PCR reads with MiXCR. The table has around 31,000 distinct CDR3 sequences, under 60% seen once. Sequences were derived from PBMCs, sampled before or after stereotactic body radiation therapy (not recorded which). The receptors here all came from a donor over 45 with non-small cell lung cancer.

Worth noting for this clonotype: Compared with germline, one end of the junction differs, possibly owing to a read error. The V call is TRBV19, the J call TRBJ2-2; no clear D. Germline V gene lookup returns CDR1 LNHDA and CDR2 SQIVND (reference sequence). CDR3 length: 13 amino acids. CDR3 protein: CASSNPNAGELFF. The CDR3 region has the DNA TGTGCCAGTAGTAACCCGAACGCCGGAGAGCTGTTTTTT. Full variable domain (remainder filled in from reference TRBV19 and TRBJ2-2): DGGITQSPKYLFRKEGQNVTLSCEQNLNHDAMYWYRQDPGQGLRLIYYSQIVNDFQKGDIAEGYSVSREKKESFPLTVTSAQKNPTAFYLCASSNPNAGELFFGEGSRLTVL.

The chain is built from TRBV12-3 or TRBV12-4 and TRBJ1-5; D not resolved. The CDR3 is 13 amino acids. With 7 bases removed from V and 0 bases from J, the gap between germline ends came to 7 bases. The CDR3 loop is CASIWGSNQPQHF. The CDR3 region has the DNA TGTGCCAGCATCTGGGGTAGCAATCAGCCCCAGCATTTT.

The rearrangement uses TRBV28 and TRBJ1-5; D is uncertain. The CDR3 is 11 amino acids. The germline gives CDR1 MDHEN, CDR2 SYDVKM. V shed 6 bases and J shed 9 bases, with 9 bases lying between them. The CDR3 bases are TGTGCCAGCAGGTTCCTTACGCCCCAGCATTTT. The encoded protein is CASRFLTPQHF. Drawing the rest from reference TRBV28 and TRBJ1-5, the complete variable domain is DVKVTQSSRYLVKRTGEKVFLECVQDMDHENMFWYRQDPGLGLRLIYFSYDVKMKEKGDIPEGYSVSREKKERFSLILESASTNQTSMYLCASRFLTPQHFGDGTRLSIL.

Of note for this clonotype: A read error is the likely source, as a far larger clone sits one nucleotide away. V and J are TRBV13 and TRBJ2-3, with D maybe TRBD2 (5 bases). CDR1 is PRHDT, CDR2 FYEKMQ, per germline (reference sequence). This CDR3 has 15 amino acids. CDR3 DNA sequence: TGCGCCAGCAGCTCAATAGCGAGTAGAGCTTATACGCAGTATTTT. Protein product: CASSSIASRAYTQYF.

CDR3 in amino acids: CASSLETGRNTGELFF. The CDR3 DNA reads TGCGCCAGCAGCTTGGAAACAGGGAGGAACACCGGGGAGCTGTTTTTT. V gene TRBV5-1 combines with J gene TRBJ2-2; a weak D match, TRBD1 (6 bases). Germline-derived CDR1 and CDR2 are SGHRS and YFSETQ. The CDR3 runs 16 residues. With 0 bases removed from V and 1 base from J, the gap between germline ends came to 10 bases.

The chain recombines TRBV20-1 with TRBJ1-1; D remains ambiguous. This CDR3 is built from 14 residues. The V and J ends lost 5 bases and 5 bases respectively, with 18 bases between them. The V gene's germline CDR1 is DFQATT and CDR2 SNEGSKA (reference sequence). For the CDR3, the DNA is TGCAGTGCTCCCCATCCTCCCACGGGGACTGAAGCTTTCTTT. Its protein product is CSAPHPPTGTEAFF.

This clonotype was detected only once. The CDR3 is CASSTFLGYEQYF. For the CDR3, the DNA is TGTGCCAGTAGTACCTTTCTGGGCTACGAGCAGTACTTC. V gene TRBV19 combines with J gene TRBJ2-7; D gene ambiguous. Trimming left V 4 bases short and J 3 bases short, with 10 bases between. Germline V CDR1 and CDR2: LNHDA, SQIVND (reference sequence). The CDR3 has 13 amino acids.

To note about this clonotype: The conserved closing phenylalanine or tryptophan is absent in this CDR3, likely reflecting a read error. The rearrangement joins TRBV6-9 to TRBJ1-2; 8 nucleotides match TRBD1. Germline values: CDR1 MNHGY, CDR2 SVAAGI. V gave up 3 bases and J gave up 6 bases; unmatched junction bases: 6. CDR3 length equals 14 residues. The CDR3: CASSYSQGGNGYTS. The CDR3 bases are TGTGCCAGCAGTTACTCACAGGGGGGGAATGGCTACACCTCC.

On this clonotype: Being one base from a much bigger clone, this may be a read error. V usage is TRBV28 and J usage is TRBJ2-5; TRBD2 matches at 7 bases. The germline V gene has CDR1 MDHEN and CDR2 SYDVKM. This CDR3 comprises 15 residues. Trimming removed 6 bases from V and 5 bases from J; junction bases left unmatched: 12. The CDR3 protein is CASSRRVAGGETQYF. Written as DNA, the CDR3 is TGTGCCAGCAGCCGTAGGGTGGCCGGGGGGGAGACCCAGTACTTC.

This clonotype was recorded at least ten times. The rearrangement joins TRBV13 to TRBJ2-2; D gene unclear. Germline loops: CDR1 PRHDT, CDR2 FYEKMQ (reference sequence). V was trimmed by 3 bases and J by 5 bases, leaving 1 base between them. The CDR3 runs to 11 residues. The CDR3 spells CASSLTGELFF. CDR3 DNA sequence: TGTGCCAGCAGCTTGACCGGGGAGCTGTTTTTT.

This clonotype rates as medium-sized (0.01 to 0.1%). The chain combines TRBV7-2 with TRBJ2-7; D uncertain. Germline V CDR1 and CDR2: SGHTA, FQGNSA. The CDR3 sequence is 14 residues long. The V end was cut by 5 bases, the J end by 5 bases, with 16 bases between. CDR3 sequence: CASSDGRLGHEQYF. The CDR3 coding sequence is TGTGCCAGCAGCGACGGACGGCTTGGACACGAGCAGTACTTC.

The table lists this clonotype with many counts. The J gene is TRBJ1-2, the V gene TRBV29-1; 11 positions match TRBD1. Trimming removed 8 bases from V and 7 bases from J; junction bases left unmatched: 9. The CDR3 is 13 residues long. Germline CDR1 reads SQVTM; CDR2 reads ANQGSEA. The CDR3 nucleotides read TGCAGCACCCCCGGACAGGGGGCGGGTGGCTACACCTTC. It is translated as CSTPGQGAGGYTF.

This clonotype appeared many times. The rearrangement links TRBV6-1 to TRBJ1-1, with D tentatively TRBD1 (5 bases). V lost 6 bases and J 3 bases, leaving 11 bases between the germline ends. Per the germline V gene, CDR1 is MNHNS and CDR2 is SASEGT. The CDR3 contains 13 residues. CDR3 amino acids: CASRVGRYTEAFF. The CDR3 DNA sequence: TGTGCCAGCAGGGTGGGACGCTACACTGAAGCTTTCTTT.

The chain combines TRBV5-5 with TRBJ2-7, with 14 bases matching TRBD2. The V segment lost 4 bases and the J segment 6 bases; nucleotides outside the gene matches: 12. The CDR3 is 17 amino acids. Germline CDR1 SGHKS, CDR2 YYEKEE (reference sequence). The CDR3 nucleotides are TGTGCCAGCAGCCTAGCGGGACTAGCGGGAGAAGGAAGCGAGCAGTACTTC. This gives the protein CASSLAGLAGEGSEQYF.

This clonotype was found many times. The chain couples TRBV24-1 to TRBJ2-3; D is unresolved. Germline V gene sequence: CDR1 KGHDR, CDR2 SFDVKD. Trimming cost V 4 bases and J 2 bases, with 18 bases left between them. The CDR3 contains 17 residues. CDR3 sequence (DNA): TGTGCCACCAGTGACAGTTCGACCCTAAGATCCACAGATACGCAGTATTTT. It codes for CATSDSSTLRSTDTQYF.

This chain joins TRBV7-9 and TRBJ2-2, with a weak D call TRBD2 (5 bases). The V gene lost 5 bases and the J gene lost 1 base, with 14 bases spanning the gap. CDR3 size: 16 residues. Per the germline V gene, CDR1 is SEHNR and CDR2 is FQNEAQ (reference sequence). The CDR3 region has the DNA TGTGCCAGCAGCCGTAACGGACTCGTGAACACCGGGGAGCTGTTTTTT. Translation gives CASSRNGLVNTGELFF.

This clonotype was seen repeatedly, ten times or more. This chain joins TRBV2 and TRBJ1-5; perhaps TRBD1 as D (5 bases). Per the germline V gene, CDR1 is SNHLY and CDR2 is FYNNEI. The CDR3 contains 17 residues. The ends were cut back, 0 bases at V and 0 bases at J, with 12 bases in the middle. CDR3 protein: CASSEAPGTLSNQPQHF. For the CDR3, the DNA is TGTGCCAGCAGTGAAGCGCCAGGGACGCTTAGCAATCAGCCCCAGCATTTT.

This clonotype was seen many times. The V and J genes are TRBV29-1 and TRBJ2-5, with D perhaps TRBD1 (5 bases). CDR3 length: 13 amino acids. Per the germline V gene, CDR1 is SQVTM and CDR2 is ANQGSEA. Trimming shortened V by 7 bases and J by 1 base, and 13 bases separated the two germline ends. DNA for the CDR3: TGCAGCGGGCTCAGACAGCTCCAAGAGACCCAGTACTTC. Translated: CSGLRQLQETQYF.

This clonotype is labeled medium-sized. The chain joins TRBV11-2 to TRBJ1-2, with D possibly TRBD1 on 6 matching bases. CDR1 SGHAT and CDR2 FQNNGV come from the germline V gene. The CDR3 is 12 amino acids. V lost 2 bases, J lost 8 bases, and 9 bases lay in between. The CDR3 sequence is CASSLQGNGYTF. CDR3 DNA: TGTGCCAGCAGCTTACAGGGGAACGGCTACACCTTC.

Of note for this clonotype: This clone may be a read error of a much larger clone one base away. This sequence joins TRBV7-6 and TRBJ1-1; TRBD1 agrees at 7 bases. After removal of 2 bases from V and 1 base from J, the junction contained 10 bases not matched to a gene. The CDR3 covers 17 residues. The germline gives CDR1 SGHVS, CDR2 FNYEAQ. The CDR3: CASSLRDTGAGNTEAFF. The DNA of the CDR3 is TGTGCCAGCAGCTTAAGGGATACAGGGGCGGGGAACACTGAAGCTTTCTTT.

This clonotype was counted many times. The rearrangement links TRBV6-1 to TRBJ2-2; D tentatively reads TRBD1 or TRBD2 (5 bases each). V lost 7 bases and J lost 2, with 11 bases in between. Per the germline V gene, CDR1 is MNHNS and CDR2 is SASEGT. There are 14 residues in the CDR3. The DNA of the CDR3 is TGTGCCAGCACCTCCAGGGACAACACCGGGGAGCTGTTTTTT. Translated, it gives CASTSRDNTGELFF.

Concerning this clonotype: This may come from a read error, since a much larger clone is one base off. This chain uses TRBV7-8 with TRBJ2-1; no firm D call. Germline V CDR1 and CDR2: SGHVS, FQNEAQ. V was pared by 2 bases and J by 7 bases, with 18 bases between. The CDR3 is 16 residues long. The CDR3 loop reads CASSLLGWVSQNEQFF. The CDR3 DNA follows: TGTGCCAGCAGCTTATTAGGTTGGGTTTCCCAAAATGAGCAGTTCTTC.

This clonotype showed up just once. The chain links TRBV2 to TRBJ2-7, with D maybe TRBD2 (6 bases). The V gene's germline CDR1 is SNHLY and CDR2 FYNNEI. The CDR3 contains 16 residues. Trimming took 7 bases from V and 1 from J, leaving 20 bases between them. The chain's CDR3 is CASMGPSSVSSYEQYF. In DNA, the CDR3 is TGTGCCAGCATGGGACCCTCTAGCGTTTCATCCTACGAGCAGTACTTC.

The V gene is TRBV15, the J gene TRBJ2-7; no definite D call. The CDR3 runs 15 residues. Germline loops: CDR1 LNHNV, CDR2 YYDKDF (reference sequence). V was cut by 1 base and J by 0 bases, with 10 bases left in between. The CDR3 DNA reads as TGTGCCACCAGCAGAGGCGGCCCCGCCTCCTACGAGCAGTACTTC. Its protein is CATSRGGPASYEQYF.

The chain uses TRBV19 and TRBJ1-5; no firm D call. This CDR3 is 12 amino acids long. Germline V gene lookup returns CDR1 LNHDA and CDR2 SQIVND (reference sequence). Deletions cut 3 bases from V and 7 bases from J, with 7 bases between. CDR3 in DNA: TGTGCCAGTAGTATCTGGGGACAGCCCCAGCATTTT. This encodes CASSIWGQPQHF.

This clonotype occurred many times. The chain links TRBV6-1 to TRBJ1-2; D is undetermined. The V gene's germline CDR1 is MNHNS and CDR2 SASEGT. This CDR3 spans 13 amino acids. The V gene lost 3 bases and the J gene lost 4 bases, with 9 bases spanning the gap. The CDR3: CASSDLEPYGYTF. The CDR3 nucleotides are TGTGCCAGCAGTGACCTCGAACCCTATGGCTACACCTTC.

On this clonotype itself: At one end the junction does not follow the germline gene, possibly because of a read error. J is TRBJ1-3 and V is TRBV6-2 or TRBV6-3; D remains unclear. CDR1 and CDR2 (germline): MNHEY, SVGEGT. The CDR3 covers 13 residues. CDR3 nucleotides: TGTGCCAGCAGCTACTGGTCACCCGCCCGAATATATTTT. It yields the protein CASSYWSPARIYF.

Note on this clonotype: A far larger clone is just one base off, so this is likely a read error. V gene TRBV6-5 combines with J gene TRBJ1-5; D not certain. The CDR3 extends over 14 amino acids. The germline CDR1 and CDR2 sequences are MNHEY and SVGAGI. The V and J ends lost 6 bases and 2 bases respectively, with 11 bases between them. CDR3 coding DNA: TGTGCCAGCAGAGTCTACAGTGGCAATCAGCCCCAGCATTTT. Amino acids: CASRVYSGNQPQHF.